Listed below are T cell receptor beta chains from one sample, sequenced in a study of blood T cell repertoires in COVID-19. The assay was immunoSEQ multiplex PCR, and TCRdb's table has in-frame clones only and misses some. Of 250,000 to 300,000 clones detected, about 86% appear once; the ten largest clones hold about 3.5%. The sequenced sample consisted of peripheral blood. The receptors originated from a man younger than 35 with active or convalescent COVID-19. The CDR3 runs from the conserved cysteine through the conserved F or W. A D gene is named only where the DNA matches it firmly. Size values are once, few and many counts, or a class for expanded clones, and some rows have none.

clone size: NA
D gene: NA
J gene: TRBJ1-3
V gene: TRBV2
CDR3 DNA: TGTGCCAGCAGTCGTGACAGAACTGGAAACACCATATATTTT
CDR3 protein: CASSRDRTGNTIYF

clone size: NA
D gene: NA
J gene: TRBJ1-2
V gene: TRBV28
CDR3 DNA: TGTGCCAGCAGTTCGACAGTCTATGGCTACACCTTC
CDR3 protein: CASSSTVYGYTF

clone size: NA
D gene: TRBD2
J gene: TRBJ2-5
V gene: TRBV11-3
CDR3 DNA: TGTGCCAGCGGCCAGGGACTAGCGGGAGTGGGGGAGACCCAGTACTTC
CDR3 protein: CASGQGLAGVGETQYF

clone size: NA
D gene: NA
J gene: TRBJ2-1
V gene: TRBV27
CDR3 DNA: TGTGCCAGCAGCTTCGACTGGTTCAGCAATGAGCAGTTCTTC
CDR3 protein: CASSFDWFSNEQFF

clone size: few
D gene: NA
J gene: TRBJ2-1
V gene: TRBV5-4
CDR3 DNA: TGTGCCAGCAGCTCACAGGGCATCAATGAGCAGTTCTTC
CDR3 protein: CASSSQGINEQFF

clone size: NA
D gene: TRBD1
J gene: TRBJ2-4
V gene: TRBV28
CDR3 DNA: TGTGCCAGCAGTTTGTCGGGACAGGGGAATTTCAACATTCAGTACTTC
CDR3 protein: CASSLSGQGNFNIQYF

clone size: NA
D gene: TRBD1
J gene: TRBJ1-5
V gene: TRBV19
CDR3 DNA: TGTGCCAGTAGTACCCGAGGACAGGGTGGCAATCAGCCCCAGCATTTT
CDR3 protein: CASSTRGQGGNQPQHF

clone size: NA
D gene: TRBD1
J gene: TRBJ2-7
V gene: TRBV11-3
CDR3 DNA: TGTGCCAGCAGCCCGGGACAGATCTACGAGCAGTACTTC
CDR3 protein: CASSPGQIYEQYF

clone size: NA
D gene: TRBD1
J gene: TRBJ1-2
V gene: TRBV19
CDR3 DNA: TGTGCCAGTAGTTTAGAACAGGGGGTCTATGGCTACACCTTC
CDR3 protein: CASSLEQGVYGYTF

clone size: NA
D gene: NA
J gene: TRBJ1-5
V gene: TRBV6-5
CDR3 DNA: TGTGCCAGCAGAGAGGGATTGAATCAGCCCCAGCATTTT
CDR3 protein: CASREGLNQPQHF

clone size: NA
D gene: TRBD1
J gene: TRBJ2-7
V gene: TRBV5-6
CDR3 DNA: TGTGCCAGCAGCTCCACAGGGGATGGCTACGAGCAGTACTTC
CDR3 protein: CASSSTGDGYEQYF

clone size: NA
D gene: NA
J gene: TRBJ1-1
V gene: TRBV7-8
CDR3 DNA: TGTGCCAGCAGCTCCTTGGTCTGGACAGAAGCTTTCTTT
CDR3 protein: CASSSLVWTEAFF

clone size: NA
D gene: NA
J gene: TRBJ1-6
V gene: TRBV7-2
CDR3 DNA: TGTGCCAGCAGCTTATTCACGGGATCACCCCTCCACTTT
CDR3 protein: CASSLFTGSPLHF

clone size: NA
D gene: TRBD1
J gene: TRBJ1-2
V gene: TRBV2
CDR3 DNA: TGTGCCAGCAGGGGGGGCAGGGGGTTCAACTATGGCTACACCTTC
CDR3 protein: CASRGGRGFNYGYTF

clone size: NA
D gene: TRBD2
J gene: TRBJ2-7
V gene: TRBV27
CDR3 DNA: TGTGCCAGCTCAGGGACTAGTTTCCACGAGCAGTACTTC
CDR3 protein: CASSGTSFHEQYF

clone size: few
D gene: TRBD2
J gene: TRBJ2-1
V gene: TRBV28
CDR3 DNA: TGTGCCAGCAGTTGGCTAGCGGGGGCCTCATCCGATGAGCAGTTCTTC
CDR3 protein: CASSWLAGASSDEQFF

clone size: once
D gene: TRBD1
J gene: TRBJ1-3
V gene: TRBV25-1
CDR3 DNA: TGTGCCAGCAGTGATCCGAGACAGGGATCGGGAAACACCATATATTTT
CDR3 protein: CASSDPRQGSGNTIYF

clone size: NA
D gene: NA
J gene: TRBJ2-5
V gene: TRBV19
CDR3 DNA: TGTGCCAGTAGTAAACGACCGGGGGAAGAGACCCAGTACTTC
CDR3 protein: CASSKRPGEETQYF